A single sample gave rise to the 20 T cell receptor beta chains below, sequenced in a study of blood T cell repertoires in COVID-19. The protocol was immunoSEQ multiplex PCR, while the TCRdb copy is restricted to in-frame clones and leaves out a portion. This table has hundreds of thousands of clones, approximately 84% appearing once. Sequenced input: peripheral blood. All receptors come from a woman of 80 years or more with acute or convalescent COVID-19.

The gene calls are TRBV7-2 and TRBJ2-7; the D gene is possibly TRBD1 (6 bases). V was trimmed by 4 bases and J by 3 bases, leaving 10 bases between them. Germline V lookup: CDR1 SGHTA, CDR2 FQGNSA. The CDR3 is 13 residues long. CDR3 sequence (DNA): TGTGCCAGCAGCTATCAACAGGGCTACGAGCAGTACTTC. Its translation is CASSYQQGYEQYF.

The rearrangement joins TRBV5-5 to TRBJ2-1; weak D call: TRBD2 (7 bases). Germline V gene sequence: CDR1 SGHKS, CDR2 YYEKEE (reference sequence). The CDR3 length is 15 residues. The V end was cut by 5 bases, the J end by 7 bases, with 19 bases between. This CDR3 is CASSPVGAGENEQFF. Written as DNA, the CDR3 is TGTGCCAGCAGTCCTGTGGGGGCGGGGGAGAATGAGCAGTTCTTC.

This clone has only a few counts. The J gene is TRBJ1-1, the V gene TRBV3-1 (or the pseudogene TRBV3-2); 7 bases are a match to TRBD1. V gave up 5 bases and J gave up 1 base; unmatched junction bases: 4. Germline V gene lookup returns CDR1 LGHDT and CDR2 YNNKEL (reference sequence). CDR3 length: 14 residues. The CDR3 sequence: CASSGGQSNTEAFF. In DNA form, the CDR3 reads TGTGCCAGCAGCGGGGGACAGTCGAACACTGAAGCTTTCTTT.

The chain combines TRBV30 with TRBJ1-6, with TRBD1 as a possible D gene (6 bases). Germline V gene lookup returns CDR1 GTSNPN and CDR2 SVGIG (reference sequence). This CDR3 comprises 14 residues. Trimming left V 0 bases short and J 6 bases short, with 9 bases between. The CDR3: CAWSVHRVNSPLHF. The CDR3, as DNA: TGTGCCTGGAGTGTACACAGGGTTAATTCACCCCTCCACTTT.

This chain uses TRBV7-2 with TRBJ1-5, with TRBD1 matching over 8 bases. Losses at the gene ends were 3 bases for V and 5 bases for J; bases not matched to a gene: 6. CDR3 length equals 15 residues. Germline V gene data show CDR1 as SGHTA and CDR2 as FQGNSA. CDR3 loop: CASSLTGEGHQPQHF. CDR3 sequence (DNA): TGTGCCAGCAGCTTGACAGGGGAGGGGCATCAGCCCCAGCATTTT.

The chain combines TRBV10-3 with TRBJ2-3; 9 bases line up with TRBD2. This CDR3 spans 16 amino acids. Germline V gene data show CDR1 as ENHRY and CDR2 as SYGVKD. V lost 3 bases to trimming and J lost 2 bases; unmatched junction nucleotides: 6. CDR3 amino acids: CAISEGTSRNTDTQYF. CDR3 DNA sequence: TGTGCCATCAGTGAAGGGACTAGCCGAAACACAGATACGCAGTATTTT.

Here the CDR3 DNA reads TGTGCCAGCAGCCGGACTAGCGGGGAATACAATGAGCAGTTCTTC. Translated: CASSRTSGEYNEQFF. The rearrangement uses TRBV11-3 and TRBJ2-1; TRBD2 agrees at 12 bases. The length of the CDR3 is 15 residues. In germline, CDR1 is SGHNT, CDR2 YENEEA. J lost 4 bases, V lost 5 bases, and 3 bases had no gene match.

The chain joins TRBV28 to TRBJ2-4, with a weak D call TRBD1 (5 bases). Between the trimmed V and J ends, which lost 2 bases and 2 bases, there was a span of 10 bases. Germline CDR1 MDHEN, CDR2 SYDVKM. CDR3 length equals 15 residues. The CDR3 sequence is CASSLQAGSKNIQYF. DNA for the CDR3: TGTGCCAGCAGTTTACAAGCAGGGTCCAAAAACATTCAGTACTTC.

On this clone: The junction shows a germline mismatch at one end, possibly a read error. This chain uses TRBV28 with TRBJ2-1; the match to TRBD2 covers 10 bases. CDR1 is MDHEN, CDR2 SYDVKM, per germline. The CDR3 loop spans 12 amino acids. The CDR3 bases are TGTGCCAGCAGTTTGGGGAAAGGGACTAGCGTCTTC. It codes for CASSLGKGTSVF.

The chain uses TRBV6-6 and TRBJ2-1; the match to TRBD2 covers 7 bases. Germline assignment: CDR1 MNHNY and CDR2 SVGAGI (reference sequence). The CDR3 sequence is 14 residues long. After removal of 6 bases from V and 0 bases from J, the junction contained 2 bases not matched to a gene. The CDR3 loop is CASRPGGSYNEQFF. DNA for the CDR3: TGTGCCAGCAGACCGGGGGGCTCCTACAATGAGCAGTTCTTC.

DNA of the CDR3: TGTGCCAGCAGCTTACAGGGGGCGGGGGCCAACGTCCTGACTTTC. Translating it yields CASSLQGAGANVLTF. The J gene is TRBJ2-6, the V gene TRBV5-5, with 9 bases matching TRBD1. The V gene's germline CDR1 is SGHKS and CDR2 YYEKEE (reference sequence). The CDR3 runs 15 residues. Losses at the gene ends were 2 bases for V and 4 bases for J; bases not matched to a gene: 1.

The chain couples TRBV7-2 to TRBJ2-1, with TRBD2 identical over 9 bases. The trim removed 2 bases at V and 3 bases at J, leaving 5 bases unmatched. Germline V CDR1 and CDR2: SGHTA, FQGNSA. The CDR3 is made up of 16 amino acids. In nucleotides, the CDR3 is TGTGCCAGCAGCTTACAAGCGGGAGGCCTCTACAATGAGCAGTTCTTC. It translates to CASSLQAGGLYNEQFF.

The chain uses TRBV4-1 and TRBJ2-1; TRBD1 matches 10 bases. The CDR3 spans 18 residues. From germline, CDR1 is MGHRA and CDR2 YSYEKL. After removal of 2 bases from V and 8 bases from J, the junction contained 15 bases not matched to a gene. The CDR3 nucleotides read TGCGCCAGCAGCCAAAAAGCTTACCGGGACAGGGGTGATGATGAGCAGTTCTTC. Its translation is CASSQKAYRDRGDDEQFF.

The chain recombines TRBV5-8 with TRBJ1-5, with D unresolved. V shed 6 bases and J shed 6 bases, with 28 bases lying between them. The CDR3 has 18 residues. Per germline, CDR1 SGHTS and CDR2 YDEGEE. The CDR3 coding sequence is TGTGCCAGCAAGGATTCTCGCAGCTTTATAAGCGGGCGTCAGCCCCAGCATTTT. This sequence encodes CASKDSRSFISGRQPQHF.

V is TRBV27 and J is TRBJ1-2; D is unclear. The CDR3 loop spans 15 amino acids. The germline CDR1 and CDR2 sequences are MNHEY and SMNVEV (reference sequence). Trimming removed 2 bases from V and 0 bases from J, with 10 bases in between. The CDR3 DNA follows: TGTGCCAGCAGTTTAACGGCCGGGGCTAACTATGGCTACACCTTC. Its protein product is CASSLTAGANYGYTF.

V and J are TRBV11-2 and TRBJ2-1; D uncertain. V was cut by 1 base and J by 4 bases, with 5 bases left in between. CDR3 length: 13 amino acids. Germline V gene sequence: CDR1 SGHAT, CDR2 FQNNGV. The CDR3 DNA follows: TGTGCCAGCAGCTTAGGCGGATACAATGAGCAGTTCTTC. Translating it yields CASSLGGYNEQFF.

V and J are TRBV2 and TRBJ1-2; 9 positions match TRBD1. CDR3 size: 16 residues. J was trimmed by 0 bases and V by 4 bases; bases with no gene match: 6. The germline CDR1 and CDR2 sequences are SNHLY and FYNNEI. As DNA, the CDR3 is TGTGCCAGCAGTGGTCAAGGACAGGGGACTAACTATGGCTACACCTTC. Protein product: CASSGQGQGTNYGYTF.

The chain is built from TRBV5-4 and TRBJ2-3, with TRBD2 matching over 11 bases. The ends lost 5 bases at V and 2 bases at J; junction bases unmatched: 7. Germline CDR1 is SGHNT and CDR2 is YYREEE (reference sequence). This CDR3 region has 16 residues. CDR3 loop: CASRPGLAVHTDTQYF. The CDR3 nucleotides are TGTGCCAGCAGGCCGGGACTAGCGGTACACACAGATACGCAGTATTTT.

This sequence joins TRBV18 and TRBJ2-1, with D perhaps TRBD1 (5 bases). This CDR3 has 13 amino acids. The V end lost 3 bases, the J end lost 5 bases, and 8 bases lay between the germline ends. Germline CDR1 reads KGHSH; CDR2 reads LQKENI. The CDR3 bases are TGTGCCAGCTCACCGACAGCAAACAATGAGCAGTTCTTC. Residues: CASSPTANNEQFF.

The chain recombines TRBV19 with TRBJ1-2; 8 bases are a match to TRBD1. V was clipped by 6 bases and J by 8 bases; unmatched bases: 8. This CDR3 is 13 amino acids long. Looked up from germline, CDR1 is LNHDA and CDR2 is SQIVND (reference sequence). CDR3 protein: CASSTGGREGYTF. The DNA for the CDR3 is TGTGCCAGTAGCACAGGGGGTCGGGAGGGCTACACCTTC.